The 15 T cell receptor beta chains reported below all come from one sample, sequenced in a study of patients and donors after allogeneic stem cell transplantation. TCRdb independently ran MiXCR on the RT-PCR reads; one entry per CDR3 protein. The sample carries roughly 960,000 distinct CDR3 sequences, roughly 18% recorded once. Sequenced: blood, either unsorted or a sorted T cell fraction (not recorded which). The source is a human donor who was either an allogeneic HSCT recipient or a stem cell or donor lymphocyte infusion donor (not recorded which). It is not recorded whose cells these are; they may come from a transplant donor.

V and J are TRBV24-1 and TRBJ1-5; a possible D gene is TRBD1 (6 bases). V was clipped by 5 bases and J by 3 bases, with 10 bases between them. The germline V gene encodes CDR1 KGHDR and CDR2 SFDVKD. The CDR3 runs 14 residues. CDR3 in amino acids: CATSGTDVNQPQHF. CDR3 nucleotides: TGTGCCACCAGTGGGACAGATGTCAATCAGCCCCAGCATTTT.

This clonotype was counted only a few times. CDR3 sequence (DNA): TGCAGCGTTTCCCGACAGGGGAGGAGCGAGCAGTACTTC. This codes for CSVSRQGRSEQYF. This chain uses TRBV29-1 with TRBJ2-7; 8 nucleotides align to TRBD1. This CDR3 is 13 amino acids long. V shed 5 bases, J shed 6 bases, and the junction held 9 bases outside the gene matches. Germline CDR1 and CDR2: SQVTM and ANQGSEA.

As to this clonotype: One end of the junction does not line up with germline, which may come from a read error. The rearrangement uses TRBV5-1 and TRBJ2-2, with 10 bases identical to TRBD2. Looked up from germline, CDR1 is SGHRS and CDR2 is YFSETQ. The CDR3 is 16 amino acids. The CDR3 sequence is CASSDQAGGSTGDLFF. The CDR3 nucleotides are TGCGCCAGCAGCGACCAAGCGGGGGGGAGCACCGGGGACCTGTTTTTT.

The chain combines TRBV28 with TRBJ2-5; maybe TRBD2 (5 bases). Trimming shortened V by 3 bases and J by 7 bases, and 15 bases separated the two germline ends. Germline CDR1 and CDR2: MDHEN and SYDVKM. This CDR3 has 14 amino acids. The CDR3 DNA follows: TGTGCCAGCAGTTTCCCTGGACTCCCGGGGACCCAGTACTTC. Translating gives CASSFPGLPGTQYF.

The rearrangement uses TRBV28 and TRBJ2-7; 9 nucleotides agree with TRBD2. Germline V gene lookup returns CDR1 MDHEN and CDR2 SYDVKM. CDR3 length: 17 residues. V lost 3 bases and J lost 4; bases outside the gene matches: 13. For the CDR3, the DNA is TGTGCCAGCAGTTTCTTCGGGGGCGCGGGGGGGGGATACGAGCAGTACTTC. Protein: CASSFFGGAGGGYEQYF.

J is TRBJ2-7 and V is TRBV30, with D tentatively TRBD1 (5 bases). CDR1 GTSNPN and CDR2 SVGIG come from the germline V gene (reference sequence). The CDR3 contains 12 residues. V lost 6 bases, J lost 4 bases, and 13 bases lay in between. The CDR3 DNA follows: TGTGCCTGTACAGAGTCAGGGTACGAGCAGTACTTC. This gives the protein CACTESGYEQYF.

This clonotype was detected a few times. The chain is built from TRBV2 and TRBJ1-1; unclear D gene. The germline CDR1 and CDR2 sequences are SNHLY and FYNNEI. V lost 5 bases and J lost 4, with 8 bases in between. The CDR3 covers 12 residues. CDR3 DNA sequence: TGTGCCAGCAGTAACCGGGTCACTGAAGCTTTCTTT. It encodes CASSNRVTEAFF.

The chain is built from TRBV24-1 and TRBJ2-3, with unresolved D. This CDR3 comprises 13 residues. V dropped 0 bases and J dropped 1 base, with 1 base sitting between them. In germline, CDR1 is KGHDR, CDR2 SFDVKD. In nucleotides, the CDR3 is TGTGCCACCAGTGATTTGGGCACAGATACGCAGTATTTT. This gives the protein CATSDLGTDTQYF.

This clonotype was seen a handful of times. This chain joins TRBV27 and TRBJ2-1; possible D gene TRBD2, 6 bases. V was shortened by 2 bases and J by 10 bases, with 15 bases between the two germline ends. This CDR3 is built from 14 residues. CDR1 and CDR2 from the germline V gene are MNHEY and SMNVEV (reference sequence). The CDR3 sequence: CASSLQGVAGEQFF. The DNA of the CDR3 is TGTGCCAGCAGTTTACAGGGAGTTGCGGGAGAGCAGTTCTTC.

This rearrangement joins TRBV12-3 or TRBV12-4 to TRBJ2-1, with TRBD1 as a possible D gene (5 bases). The V gene lost 6 bases and the J gene lost 8 bases, with 20 bases spanning the gap. The CDR3 has 15 residues. This CDR3 reads CASSSPTTALDEQFF. The CDR3 bases are TGTGCCAGCAGCTCCCCGACGACAGCTCTGGATGAGCAGTTCTTC.

The chain links TRBV10-3 to TRBJ2-5; D not resolved. This CDR3 is built from 11 residues. Germline-derived CDR1 and CDR2 are ENHRY and SYGVKD. V was cut by 8 bases and J by 4 bases, with 8 bases left in between. This CDR3 reads CAIGGGETQYF. The CDR3 DNA follows: TGTGCCATCGGTGGTGGAGAGACCCAGTACTTC.

The chain recombines TRBV7-2 with TRBJ2-7; D perhaps matches TRBD1 (5 bases). CDR3 length: 14 amino acids. Germline CDR1 reads SGHTA; CDR2 reads FQGNSA. Trimming removed 0 bases from V and 5 bases from J, with 11 bases in between. DNA for the CDR3: TGTGCCAGCAGCTTAGCCAGGGATGGTCACGAGCAGTACTTC. Its protein is CASSLARDGHEQYF.

The V gene is TRBV10-3, the J gene TRBJ2-3, with 8 positions matching TRBD2. From germline, CDR1 is ENHRY and CDR2 SYGVKD. Trimming removed 0 bases from V and 12 bases from J; junction bases left unmatched: 8. The CDR3 length is 14 residues. The CDR3: CAISESVAGITQYF. The CDR3 DNA is TGTGCCATCAGTGAGTCAGTAGCGGGGATTACTCAGTATTTT.

The chain combines TRBV7-2 with TRBJ2-5, with D uncertain. CDR1 is SGHTA and CDR2 is FQGNSA in the germline V gene. Trimming took 1 base from V and 7 from J, leaving 13 bases between them. This CDR3 spans 14 amino acids. The CDR3 here is CASSLDPKRGTQYF. CDR3 coding DNA: TGTGCCAGCAGCTTAGACCCTAAGAGAGGGACCCAGTACTTC.

The V and J genes are TRBV5-4 and TRBJ2-4; 10 nucleotides agree with TRBD2. Trimming removed 3 bases from V and 5 bases from J; junction bases left unmatched: 11. This CDR3 has 17 residues. In germline, CDR1 is SGHNT, CDR2 YYREEE (reference sequence). The CDR3 here is CASSSGAGGPKENIQYF. Written as DNA, the CDR3 is TGTGCCAGCAGCTCCGGAGCGGGGGGGCCGAAGGAAAACATTCAGTACTTC.